This T cell receptor (beta chain) was observed in a study of cytomegalovirus exposure and HLA in healthy donors. General study findings and limits: In a later analysis, HLA-associated beta chains showed higher expansion and lower generation probabilities than comparable chains.

On this clone itself: The antigen remains undetermined.

V was pared by 0 bases and J by 7 bases, with 10 bases of the junction left unmatched. The CDR3 is 18 residues long. Germline V CDR1 and CDR2: SGHRS, YFSETQ. PCR was performed using 60 Vbeta and 13 Jbeta primers. Generated by immunoSEQ multiplex PCR, the TCRdb table keeps only in-frame clones and is missing some. The data contain tens of thousands of clones, more than 60% of them singletons. Whereas donors were nominally healthy upon sampling, unrecorded immune exposures were probable. This receptor was taken from a man aged 50 or older in good health and CMV-seropositive. The material sequenced was PBMCs. The rearrangement joins TRBV5-1 to TRBJ2-3, with 14 bases matching TRBD2. The CDR3 spells CASSLEGPGLAGVNTQYF. The CDR3 DNA reads as TGCGCCAGCAGCTTGGAGGGACCGGGACTAGCGGGAGTAAATACGCAGTATTTT.